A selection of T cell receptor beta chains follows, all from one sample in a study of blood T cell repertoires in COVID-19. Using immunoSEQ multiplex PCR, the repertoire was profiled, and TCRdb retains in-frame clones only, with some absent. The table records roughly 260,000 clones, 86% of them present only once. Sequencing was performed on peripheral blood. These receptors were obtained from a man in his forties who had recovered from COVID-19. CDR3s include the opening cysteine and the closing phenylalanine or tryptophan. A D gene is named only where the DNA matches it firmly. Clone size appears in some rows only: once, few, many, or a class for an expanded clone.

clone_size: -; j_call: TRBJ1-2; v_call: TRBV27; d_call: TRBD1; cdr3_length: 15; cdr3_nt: TGTGCCAGCAGTACAGACAGGGATCTGAACTATGGCTACACCTTC; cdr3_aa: CASSTDRDLNYGYTF
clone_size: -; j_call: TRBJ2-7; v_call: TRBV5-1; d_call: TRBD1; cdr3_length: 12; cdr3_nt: TGCGCCAGCCTCCAGGGGGCCTACGAGCAGTACTTC; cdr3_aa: CASLQGAYEQYF
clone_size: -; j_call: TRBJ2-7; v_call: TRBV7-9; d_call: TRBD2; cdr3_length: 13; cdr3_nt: TGTGCCAGCCAGGCAGCGGGACCCCACGAGCAGTACTTC; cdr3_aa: CASQAAGPHEQYF
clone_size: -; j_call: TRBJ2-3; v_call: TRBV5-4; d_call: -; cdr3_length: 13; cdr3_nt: TGTGCCAGCAGCTTGACTAGCACAGATACGCAGTATTTT; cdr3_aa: CASSLTSTDTQYF
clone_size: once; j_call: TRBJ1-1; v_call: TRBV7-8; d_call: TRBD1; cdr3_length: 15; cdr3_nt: TGTGCCAGCAGCGCCACCGGGACAGGGAGTACTGAAGCTTTCTTT; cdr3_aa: CASSATGTGSTEAFF
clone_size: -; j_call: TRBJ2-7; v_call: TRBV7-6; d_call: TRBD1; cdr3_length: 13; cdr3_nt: TGTGCCAGCAGCTCGACAGGGGGCTACGAGCAGTACTTC; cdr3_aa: CASSSTGGYEQYF
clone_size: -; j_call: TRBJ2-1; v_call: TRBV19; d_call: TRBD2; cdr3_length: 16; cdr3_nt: TGTGCCAGTAGTATAAGCCGGCGACTAGCTTCGGGTGAGCAGTTCTTC; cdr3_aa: CASSISRRLASGEQFF
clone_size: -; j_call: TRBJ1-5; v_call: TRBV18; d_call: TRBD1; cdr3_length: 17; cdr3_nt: TGTGCCAGCTCGACCGGGACAGGGGGCATGGGCAATCAGCCCCAGCATTTT; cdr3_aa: CASSTGTGGMGNQPQHF
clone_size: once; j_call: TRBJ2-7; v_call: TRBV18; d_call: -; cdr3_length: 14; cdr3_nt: TGTGCCAGCTCACCACCGTCTAGCACCTACGAGCAGTACTTC; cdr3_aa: CASSPPSSTYEQYF
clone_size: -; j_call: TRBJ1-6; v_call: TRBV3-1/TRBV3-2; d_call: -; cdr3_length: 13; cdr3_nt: TGTGCCAGCAGCGAAGTAGTAAATTCACCCCTCCACTTT; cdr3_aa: CASSEVVNSPLHF